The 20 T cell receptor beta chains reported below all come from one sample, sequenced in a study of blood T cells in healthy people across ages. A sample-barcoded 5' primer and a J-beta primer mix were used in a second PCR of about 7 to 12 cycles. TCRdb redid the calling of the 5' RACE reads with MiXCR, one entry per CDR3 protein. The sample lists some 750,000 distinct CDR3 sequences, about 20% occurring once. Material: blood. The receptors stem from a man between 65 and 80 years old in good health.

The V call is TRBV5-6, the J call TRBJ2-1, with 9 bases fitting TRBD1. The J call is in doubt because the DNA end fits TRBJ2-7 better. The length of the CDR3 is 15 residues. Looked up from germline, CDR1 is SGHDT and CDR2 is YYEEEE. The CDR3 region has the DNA TGTGCCAGCAGCTCCGGGACAGGGTCTTCCTACGAGCAGTACGTC. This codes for CASSSGTGSSYEQYV.

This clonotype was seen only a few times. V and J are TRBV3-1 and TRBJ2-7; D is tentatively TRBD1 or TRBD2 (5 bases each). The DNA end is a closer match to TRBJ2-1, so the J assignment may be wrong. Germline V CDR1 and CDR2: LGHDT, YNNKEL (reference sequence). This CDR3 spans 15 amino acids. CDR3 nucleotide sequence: TGTGCCAGCACCCCCAATCCGGGGCCCTACAATGAGCAGTTCTTC. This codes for CASTPNPGPYNEQFF.

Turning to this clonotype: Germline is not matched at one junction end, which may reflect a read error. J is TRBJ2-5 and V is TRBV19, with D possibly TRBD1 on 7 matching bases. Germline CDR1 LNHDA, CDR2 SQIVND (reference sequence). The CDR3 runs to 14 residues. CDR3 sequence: CASSIVGGGDEQYF. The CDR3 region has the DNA TGTGCCAGTAGTATAGTCGGAGGGGGCGACGAGCAGTACTTT.

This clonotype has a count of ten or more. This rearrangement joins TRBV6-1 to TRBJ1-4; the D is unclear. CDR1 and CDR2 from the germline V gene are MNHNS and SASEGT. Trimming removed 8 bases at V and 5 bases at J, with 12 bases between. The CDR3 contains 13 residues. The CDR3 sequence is CASRGSKNEKLFF. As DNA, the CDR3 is TGTGCCAGCCGTGGCAGCAAGAATGAAAAACTGTTTTTT.

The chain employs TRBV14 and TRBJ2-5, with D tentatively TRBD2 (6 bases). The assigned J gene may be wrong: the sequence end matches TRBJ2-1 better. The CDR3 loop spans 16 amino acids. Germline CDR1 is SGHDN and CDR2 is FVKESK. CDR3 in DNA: TGTGCCAGCAGACAATTTAGCGGAAAGCTGTTACCTGAGCAGTTCTTC. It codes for CASRQFSGKLLPEQFF.

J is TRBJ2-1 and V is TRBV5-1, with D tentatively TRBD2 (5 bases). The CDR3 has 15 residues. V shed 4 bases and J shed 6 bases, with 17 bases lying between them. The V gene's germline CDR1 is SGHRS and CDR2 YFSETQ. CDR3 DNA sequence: TGCGCCAGCAGCAACTTGGACTTTCCAACCAATGAGCAGTTCTTC. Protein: CASSNLDFPTNEQFF. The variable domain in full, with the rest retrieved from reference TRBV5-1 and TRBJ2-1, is KAGVTQTPRYLIKTRGQQVTLSCSPISGHRSVSWYQQTPGQGLQFLFEYFSETQRNKGNFPGRFSGRQFSNSRSEMNVSTLELGDSALYLCASSNLDFPTNEQFFGPGTRLTVL.

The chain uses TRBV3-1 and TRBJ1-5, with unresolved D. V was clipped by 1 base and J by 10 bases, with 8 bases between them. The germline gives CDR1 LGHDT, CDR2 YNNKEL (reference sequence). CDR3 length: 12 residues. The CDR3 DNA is TGTGCCAGCAGCCAAGTGCACAGTCCCCAGCATTTT. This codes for CASSQVHSPQHF.

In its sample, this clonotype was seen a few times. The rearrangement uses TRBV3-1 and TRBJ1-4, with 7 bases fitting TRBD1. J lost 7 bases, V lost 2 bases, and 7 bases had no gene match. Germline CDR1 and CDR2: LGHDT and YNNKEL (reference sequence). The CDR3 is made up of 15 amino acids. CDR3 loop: CASSQRSGGGEKLFF. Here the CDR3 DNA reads TGTGCCAGCAGCCAACGGTCAGGGGGAGGTGAAAAACTGTTTTTT.

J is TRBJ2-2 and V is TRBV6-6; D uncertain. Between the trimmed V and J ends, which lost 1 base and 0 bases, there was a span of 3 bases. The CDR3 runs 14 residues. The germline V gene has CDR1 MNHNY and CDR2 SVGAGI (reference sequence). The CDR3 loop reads CASSYWANTGELFF. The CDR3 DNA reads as TGTGCCAGCAGTTACTGGGCGAACACCGGGGAGCTGTTTTTT.

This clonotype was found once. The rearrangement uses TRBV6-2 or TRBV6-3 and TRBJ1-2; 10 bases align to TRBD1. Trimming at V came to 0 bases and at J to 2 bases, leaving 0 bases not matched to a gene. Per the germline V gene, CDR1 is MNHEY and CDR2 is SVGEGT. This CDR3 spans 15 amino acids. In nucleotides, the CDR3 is TGTGCCAGCAGTTACTCGACAGGGGGCAACTATGGCTACACCTTC. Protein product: CASSYSTGGNYGYTF.

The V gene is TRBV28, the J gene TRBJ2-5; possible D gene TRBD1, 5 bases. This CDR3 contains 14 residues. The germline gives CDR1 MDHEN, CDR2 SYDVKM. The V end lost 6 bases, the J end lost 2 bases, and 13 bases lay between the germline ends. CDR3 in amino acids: CASRKGPGQETQYF. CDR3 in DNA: TGTGCCAGCAGGAAGGGGCCAGGACAAGAGACCCAGTACTTC. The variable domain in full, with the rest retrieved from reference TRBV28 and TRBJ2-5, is DVKVTQSSRYLVKRTGEKVFLECVQDMDHENMFWYRQDPGLGLRLIYFSYDVKMKEKGDIPEGYSVSREKKERFSLILESASTNQTSMYLCASRKGPGQETQYFGPGTRLLVL.

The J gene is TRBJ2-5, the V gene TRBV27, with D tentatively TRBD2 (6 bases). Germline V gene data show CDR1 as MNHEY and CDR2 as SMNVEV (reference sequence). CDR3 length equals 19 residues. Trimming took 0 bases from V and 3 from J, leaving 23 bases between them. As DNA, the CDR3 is TGTGCCAGCAGTTTATCGGCCAGGCGGGGCGTGCAGGGTAAAGAGACCCAGTACTTC. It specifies CASSLSARRGVQGKETQYF.

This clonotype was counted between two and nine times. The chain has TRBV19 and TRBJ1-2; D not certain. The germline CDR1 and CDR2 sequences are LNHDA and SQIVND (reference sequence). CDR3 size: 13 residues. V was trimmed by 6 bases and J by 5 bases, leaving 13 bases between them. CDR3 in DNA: TGTGCCAGTAGGGCAGGAGGAGGTTATGGCTACACCTTC. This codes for CASRAGGGYGYTF. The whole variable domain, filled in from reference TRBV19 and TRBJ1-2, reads DGGITQSPKYLFRKEGQNVTLSCEQNLNHDAMYWYRQDPGQGLRLIYYSQIVNDFQKGDIAEGYSVSREKKESFPLTVTSAQKNPTAFYLCASRAGGGYGYTFGSGTRLTVV.

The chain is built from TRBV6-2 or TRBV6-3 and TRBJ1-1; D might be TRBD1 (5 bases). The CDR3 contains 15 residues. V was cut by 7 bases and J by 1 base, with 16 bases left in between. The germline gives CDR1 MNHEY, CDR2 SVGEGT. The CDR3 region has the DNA TGTGCCAGCATAATGGCAGGGCGAAGGAACACTGAAGCTTTCTTT. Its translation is CASIMAGRRNTEAFF.

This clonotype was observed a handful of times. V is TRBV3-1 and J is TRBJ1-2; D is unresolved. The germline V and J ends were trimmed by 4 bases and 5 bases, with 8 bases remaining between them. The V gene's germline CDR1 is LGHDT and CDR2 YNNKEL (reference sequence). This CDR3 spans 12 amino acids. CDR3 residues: CASSLSRYGYTF. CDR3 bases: TGTGCCAGCAGCCTGTCCAGGTATGGCTACACCTTC.

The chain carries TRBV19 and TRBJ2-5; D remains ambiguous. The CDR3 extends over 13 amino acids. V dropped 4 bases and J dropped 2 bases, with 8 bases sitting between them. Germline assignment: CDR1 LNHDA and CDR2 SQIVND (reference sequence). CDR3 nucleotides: TGTGCCAGTAGTACGTGGCGACAAGAGACCCAGTACTTC. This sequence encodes CASSTWRQETQYF.

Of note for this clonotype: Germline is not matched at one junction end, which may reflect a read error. CDR3 DNA sequence: TGTGCCATCCCGGACAGCAAAAACATTCAGTCCTTC. Amino acids: CAIPDSKNIQSF. The chain recombines TRBV7-9 with TRBJ2-4; D might be TRBD1 (6 bases). Germline CDR1 reads SEHNR; CDR2 reads FQNEAQ (reference sequence). CDR3 length: 12 amino acids.

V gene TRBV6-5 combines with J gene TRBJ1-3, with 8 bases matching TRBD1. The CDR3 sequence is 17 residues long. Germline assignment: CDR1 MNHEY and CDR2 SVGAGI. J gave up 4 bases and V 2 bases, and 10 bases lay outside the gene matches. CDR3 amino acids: CASSYGVVDREGNTIYF. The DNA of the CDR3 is TGTGCCAGCAGTTACGGGGTAGTGGACAGGGAAGGAAACACCATATATTTT.

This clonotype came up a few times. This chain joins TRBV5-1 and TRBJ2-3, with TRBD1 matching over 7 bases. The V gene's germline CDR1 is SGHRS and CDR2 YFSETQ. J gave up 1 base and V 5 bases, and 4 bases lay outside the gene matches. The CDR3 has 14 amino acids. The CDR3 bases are TGCGCCAGCAGAGTGCAGGGGGGCACAGATACGCAGTATTTT. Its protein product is CASRVQGGTDTQYF.

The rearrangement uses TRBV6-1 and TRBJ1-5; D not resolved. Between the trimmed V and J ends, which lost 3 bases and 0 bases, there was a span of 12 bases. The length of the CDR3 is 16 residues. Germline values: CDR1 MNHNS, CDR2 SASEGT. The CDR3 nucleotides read TGTGCCAGCAGTGAGTGGGCGGGGAATAGCAATCAGCCCCAGCATTTT. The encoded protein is CASSEWAGNSNQPQHF.